These 18 T cell receptor beta chains were sequenced from one sample in a study of graft-versus-host responses after intestinal transplantation. Which antigens these TCRs recognize remains unknown. Repertoires were generated with immunoSEQ multiplex PCR, while TCRdb's copy carries only in-frame clones and drops some. There are tens of thousands of clones in the sample; around 90% occur only once, and roughly 5.5% lies in the top ten. Here the sequenced sample was unstimulated CD8+ T cells sorted from spleen or lymph node cells, taken before intestinal transplant. Source of these receptors: a human donor who received an intestinal transplant.

The gene calls are TRBV9 and TRBJ2-1; D call uncertain. The CDR3 has 17 amino acids. The V end lost 0 bases, the J end lost 6 bases, and 19 bases lay between the germline ends. Germline assignment: CDR1 SGDLS and CDR2 YYNGEE. The CDR3 bases are TGTGCCAGCAGCGTAGCTCGCCCAAGTTCCGATAGCAATGAGCAGTTCTTC. This sequence encodes CASSVARPSSDSNEQFF.

The genes are TRBV9 and TRBJ1-4, with 10 positions matching TRBD1. Germline values: CDR1 SGDLS, CDR2 YYNGEE. The CDR3 has 15 residues. V was clipped by 2 bases and J by 7 bases; unmatched bases: 5. CDR3 protein: CASSVSGTGAEKLFF. The DNA of the CDR3 is TGTGCCAGCAGCGTTTCCGGGACAGGGGCTGAAAAACTGTTTTTT.

The rearrangement joins TRBV5-5 to TRBJ1-1; no reliable D call. Germline loops: CDR1 SGHKS, CDR2 YYEKEE (reference sequence). Trimming took 4 bases from V and 0 from J, leaving 10 bases between them. This CDR3 comprises 14 residues. CDR3 sequence: CASSLWPLNTEAFF. DNA for the CDR3: TGTGCCAGCAGCCTCTGGCCGCTGAACACTGAAGCTTTCTTT.

The V gene is TRBV28, the J gene TRBJ1-2; 7 bases line up with TRBD1. The V segment lost 5 bases and the J segment 4 bases; nucleotides outside the gene matches: 7. CDR1 is MDHEN, CDR2 SYDVKM, per germline. CDR3 length: 14 amino acids. CDR3 DNA sequence: TGTGCCAGCAGTGGGGACAGTGAATTCTATGGCTACACCTTC. This sequence encodes CASSGDSEFYGYTF.

The chain carries TRBV5-1 and TRBJ2-5, with TRBD2 matching over 12 bases. This CDR3 spans 18 amino acids. Germline V gene data show CDR1 as SGHRS and CDR2 as YFSETQ. The ends lost 2 bases at V and 2 bases at J; junction bases unmatched: 10. The CDR3 loop is CASSFGLAGGLDQETQYF. CDR3 bases: TGCGCCAGCAGCTTTGGGCTAGCGGGAGGGCTAGATCAAGAGACCCAGTACTTC.

V is TRBV29-1 and J is TRBJ2-1; 10 bases agree with TRBD2. Germline V lookup: CDR1 SQVTM, CDR2 ANQGSEA. This CDR3 comprises 19 residues. With V trimmed by 6 bases and J by 6 bases, 23 bases remained unmatched. The CDR3 region has the DNA TGCAGCGTAGACCCGCAGGCTATAGCTAGCGGGGGTCGGGGCAATGAGCAGTTCTTC. Its protein product is CSVDPQAIASGGRGNEQFF.

V gene TRBV2 combines with J gene TRBJ2-4; D gene uncertain. Trimming shortened V by 1 base and J by 11 bases, and 9 bases separated the two germline ends. The CDR3 spans 12 residues. Per germline, CDR1 SNHLY and CDR2 FYNNEI. This CDR3 reads CASSEEGPVQYF. The CDR3 DNA is TGTGCCAGCAGTGAAGAAGGGCCCGTTCAGTACTTC.

The chain joins TRBV7-9 to TRBJ2-5; no clear D gene. V lost 5 bases, J lost 5 bases, and 12 bases lay in between. CDR3 length: 13 amino acids. Germline CDR1 SEHNR, CDR2 FQNEAQ (reference sequence). As DNA, the CDR3 is TGTGCCAGCAGCCTAACCAGAAGTGAGACCCAGTACTTC. This codes for CASSLTRSETQYF.

The chain has TRBV28 and TRBJ2-1, with TRBD2 identical over 15 bases. The CDR3 covers 18 residues. Trimming at V came to 5 bases and at J to 0 bases, leaving 5 bases not matched to a gene. Germline loops: CDR1 MDHEN, CDR2 SYDVKM. As DNA, the CDR3 is TGTGCCAGCAGTGGAGGGACTAGCGGGGGGATCTCCTACAATGAGCAGTTCTTC. It codes for CASSGGTSGGISYNEQFF.

The chain couples TRBV21-1 to TRBJ2-2; the table's D call, TRBD1, was not checked against the DNA. TRBV21-1 is noted as a pseudogene. This CDR3 comprises 20 residues. CDR3: CASSEPQGRTGALNTGELFF. The CDR3 nucleotides read TGTGCCAGCAGCGAACCACAGGGGAGGACAGGAGCCTTAAACACCGGGGAGCTGTTTTTT.

The V gene is TRBV9, the J gene TRBJ2-5; D gene uncertain. The J call is uncertain, as TRBJ2-7 better fits the DNA end. Germline V gives CDR1 SGDLS, CDR2 YYNGEE. This CDR3 comprises 12 residues. The CDR3 DNA is TGTGCCAGCAGCGTAGAGTGGGGCGAGCAGTACTTC. This encodes CASSVEWGEQYF.

This chain joins TRBV11-2 and TRBJ2-3; D possibly matches TRBD1 or TRBD2 (5 bases each). The V and J ends lost 5 bases and 5 bases respectively, with 17 bases between them. Germline CDR1 and CDR2: SGHAT and FQNNGV. The CDR3 loop spans 15 amino acids. Written as DNA, the CDR3 is TGTGCCAGCAGCCCAGAGGTCGGGACGGAAGATACGCAGTATTTT. It encodes CASSPEVGTEDTQYF.

This chain links TRBV7-9 with TRBJ2-3; a possible D gene is TRBD2 (5 bases). Germline V CDR1 and CDR2: SEHNR, FQNEAQ (reference sequence). The CDR3 loop spans 14 amino acids. Trimming stripped 0 bases from V and 4 bases from J, with 8 bases between. The CDR3 here is CASSLAGLSDTQYF. CDR3 bases: TGTGCCAGCAGCTTAGCTGGACTGTCAGATACGCAGTATTTT.

The chain employs TRBV9 and TRBJ1-2; 9 bases agree with TRBD1. CDR1 SGDLS and CDR2 YYNGEE come from the germline V gene. V shed 3 bases, J shed 4 bases, and the junction held 7 bases outside the gene matches. The CDR3 sequence is 15 residues long. CDR3 bases: TGTGCCAGCAGCGGACACAGGGGGCTCGGCTATGGCTACACCTTC. Protein sequence: CASSGHRGLGYGYTF.

The rearrangement links TRBV1 to TRBJ2-1; the table assigns TRBD2, which was not confirmed against the DNA. TRBV1 is listed as a pseudogene. CDR3 size: 17 residues. DNA for the CDR3: TGCACCAGCAGCCAAGATTGGGACTGGAAATCGGACAATGAGCAGTTCTTC. It specifies CTSSQDWDWKSDNEQFF.

The chain couples TRBV9 to TRBJ1-1; 7 bases are shared with TRBD1. CDR1 and CDR2 (germline): SGDLS, YYNGEE. The junction had 4 bases not matched to a gene; V was cut back by 3 bases and J by 2 bases. The CDR3 is made up of 14 amino acids. The DNA of the CDR3 is TGTGCCAGCAGCGGGGCAGGGGGAAACACTGAAGCTTTCTTT. This gives the protein CASSGAGGNTEAFF.

The chain carries TRBV2 and TRBJ2-1; D remains ambiguous. Germline assignment: CDR1 SNHLY and CDR2 FYNNEI. V gave up 3 bases and J gave up 7 bases, with 1 base separating them. CDR3 length: 10 residues. The CDR3, as DNA: TGTGCCAGCAGTGAGAATGAGCAGTTCTTC. It is translated as CASSENEQFF.

The chain combines TRBV15 with TRBJ1-1; D ambiguous. The CDR3 sequence is 16 residues long. Trimming took 2 bases from V and 1 from J, leaving 14 bases between them. The germline gives CDR1 LNHNV, CDR2 YYDKDF (reference sequence). CDR3 nucleotides: TGTGCCACCAGCAGACCCTTCGGGGATGAGAACACTGAAGCTTTCTTT. It codes for CATSRPFGDENTEAFF. Combining the CDR3 with reference TRBV15 and TRBJ1-1 gives the whole variable domain DAMVIQNPRYQVTQFGKPVTLSCSQTLNHNVMYWYQQKSSQAPKLLFHYYDKDFNNEADTPDNFQSRRPNTSFCFLDIRSPGLGDTAMYLCATSRPFGDENTEAFFGQGTRLTVV.